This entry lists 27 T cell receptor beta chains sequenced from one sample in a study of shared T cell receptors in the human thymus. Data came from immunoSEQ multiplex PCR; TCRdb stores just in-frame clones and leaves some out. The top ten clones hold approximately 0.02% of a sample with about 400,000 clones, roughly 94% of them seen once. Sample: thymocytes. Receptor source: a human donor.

CDR3 in amino acids: CASSIKAGGYNEQFF. DNA of the CDR3: TGTGCCAGTAGTATAAAAGCGGGGGGATACAATGAGCAGTTCTTC. The J gene is TRBJ2-1, the V gene TRBV19; 9 positions agree with TRBD2. Germline lookup yields CDR1 LNHDA and CDR2 SQIVND (reference sequence). V shed 2 bases and J 4 bases; nucleotides not matched to a gene: 3. The CDR3 extends over 15 amino acids.

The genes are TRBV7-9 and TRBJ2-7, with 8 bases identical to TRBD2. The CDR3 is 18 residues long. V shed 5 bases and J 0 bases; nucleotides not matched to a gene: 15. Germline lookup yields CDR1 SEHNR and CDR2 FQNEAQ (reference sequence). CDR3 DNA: TGTGCCAGCAGCCCCCTCCTATCTAGCGGGCTTAGCTCCTACGAGCAGTACTTC. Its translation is CASSPLLSSGLSSYEQYF.

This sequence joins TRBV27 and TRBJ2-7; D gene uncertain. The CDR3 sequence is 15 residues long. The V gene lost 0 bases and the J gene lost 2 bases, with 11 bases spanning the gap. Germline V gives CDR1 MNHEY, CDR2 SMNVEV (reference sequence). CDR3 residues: CASSLSAGQPYEQYF. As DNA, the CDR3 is TGTGCCAGCAGTTTATCGGCAGGTCAGCCCTACGAGCAGTACTTC.

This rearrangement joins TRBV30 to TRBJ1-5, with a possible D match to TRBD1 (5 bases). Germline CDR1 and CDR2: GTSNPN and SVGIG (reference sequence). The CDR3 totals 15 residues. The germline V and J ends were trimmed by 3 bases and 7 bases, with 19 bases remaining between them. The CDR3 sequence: CAWSGVQARQQPQHF. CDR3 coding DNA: TGTGCCTGGAGCGGGGTACAGGCGAGGCAGCAGCCCCAGCATTTT. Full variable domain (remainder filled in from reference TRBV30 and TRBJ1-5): SQTIHQWPATLVQPVGSPLSLECTVEGTSNPNLYWYRQAAGRGLQLLFYSVGIGQISSEVPQNLSASRPQDRQFILSSKKLLLSDSGFYLCAWSGVQARQQPQHFGDGTRLSIL.

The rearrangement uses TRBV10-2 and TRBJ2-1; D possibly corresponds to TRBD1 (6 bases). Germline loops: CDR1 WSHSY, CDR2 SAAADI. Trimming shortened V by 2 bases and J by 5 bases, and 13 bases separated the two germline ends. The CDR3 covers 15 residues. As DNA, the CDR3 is TGCGCCAGCAGTGAGATACGGACAGTTAACAATGAGCAGTTCTTC. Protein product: CASSEIRTVNNEQFF.

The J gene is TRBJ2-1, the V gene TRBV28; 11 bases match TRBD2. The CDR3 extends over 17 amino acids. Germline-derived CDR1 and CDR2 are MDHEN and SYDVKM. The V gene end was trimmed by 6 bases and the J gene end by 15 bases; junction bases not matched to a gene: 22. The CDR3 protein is CASRIAPGTSGLHVPFF. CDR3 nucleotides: TGTGCCAGCAGGATCGCCCCGGGGACTAGCGGCCTTCATGTTCCGTTCTTC.

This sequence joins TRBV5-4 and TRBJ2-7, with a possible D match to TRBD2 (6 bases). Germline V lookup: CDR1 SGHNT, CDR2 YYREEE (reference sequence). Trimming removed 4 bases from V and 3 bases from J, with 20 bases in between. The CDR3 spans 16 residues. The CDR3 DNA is TGTGCCAGCAGCCCTTGGCGGGGTGGAAGGGGCTACGAGCAGTACTTC. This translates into CASSPWRGGRGYEQYF.

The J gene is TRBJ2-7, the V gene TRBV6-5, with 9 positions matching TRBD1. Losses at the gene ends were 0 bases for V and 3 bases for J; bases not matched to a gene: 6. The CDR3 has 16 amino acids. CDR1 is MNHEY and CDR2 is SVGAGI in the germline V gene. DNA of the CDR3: TGTGCCAGCAGTTACTCGGGCCGGACAGGGGTCTACGAGCAGTACTTC. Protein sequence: CASSYSGRTGVYEQYF.

CDR3 region: CATSRVSKETQYF. The CDR3 DNA sequence: TGTGCCACCAGCAGAGTTTCAAAAGAGACCCAGTACTTC. This sequence joins TRBV15 and TRBJ2-5; D is ambiguous. The CDR3 covers 13 residues. Germline V CDR1 and CDR2: LNHNV, YYDKDF (reference sequence). V gave up 1 base and J gave up 3 bases, with 6 bases separating them.

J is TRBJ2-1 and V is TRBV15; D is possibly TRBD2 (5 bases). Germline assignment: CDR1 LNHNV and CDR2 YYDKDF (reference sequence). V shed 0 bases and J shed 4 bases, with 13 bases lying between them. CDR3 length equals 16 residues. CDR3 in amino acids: CATSREGGREYNEQFF. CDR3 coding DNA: TGTGCCACCAGCAGAGAGGGCGGGCGAGAGTACAATGAGCAGTTCTTC.

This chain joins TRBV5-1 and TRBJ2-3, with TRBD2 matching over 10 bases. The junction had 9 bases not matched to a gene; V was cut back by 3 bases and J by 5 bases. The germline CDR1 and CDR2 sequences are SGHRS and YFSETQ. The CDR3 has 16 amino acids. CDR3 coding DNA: TGCGCCAGCAGCTCGACACTAGCGGGATTGGTAGATACGCAGTATTTT. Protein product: CASSSTLAGLVDTQYF.

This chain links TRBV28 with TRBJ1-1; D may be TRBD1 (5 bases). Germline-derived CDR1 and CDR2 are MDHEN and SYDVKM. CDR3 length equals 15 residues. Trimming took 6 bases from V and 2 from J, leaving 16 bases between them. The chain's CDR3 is CASSWGTGDNTEAFF. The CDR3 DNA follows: TGTGCCAGCAGCTGGGGGACGGGGGATAACACTGAAGCTTTCTTT. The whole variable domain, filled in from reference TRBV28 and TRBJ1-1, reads DVKVTQSSRYLVKRTGEKVFLECVQDMDHENMFWYRQDPGLGLRLIYFSYDVKMKEKGDIPEGYSVSREKKERFSLILESASTNQTSMYLCASSWGTGDNTEAFFGQGTRLTVV.

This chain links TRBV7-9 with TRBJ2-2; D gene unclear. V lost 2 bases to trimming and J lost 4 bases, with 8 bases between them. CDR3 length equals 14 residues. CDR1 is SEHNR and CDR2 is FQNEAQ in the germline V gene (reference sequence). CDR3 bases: TGTGCCAGCAGCTTATCAGCGCGCACCGGGGAGCTGTTTTTT. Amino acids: CASSLSARTGELFF.

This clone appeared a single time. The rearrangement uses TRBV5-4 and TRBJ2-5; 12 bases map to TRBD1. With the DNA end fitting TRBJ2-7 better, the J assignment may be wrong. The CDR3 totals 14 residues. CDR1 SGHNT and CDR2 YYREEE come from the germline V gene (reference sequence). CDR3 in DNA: TGTGCCAGCACCCGGGACAGGGGGCTCTACGAGCAGTACTTC. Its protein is CASTRDRGLYEQYF.

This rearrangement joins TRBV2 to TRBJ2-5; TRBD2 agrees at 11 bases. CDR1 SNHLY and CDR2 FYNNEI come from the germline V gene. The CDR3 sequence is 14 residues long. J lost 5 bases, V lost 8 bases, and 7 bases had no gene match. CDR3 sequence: CASLASGRIETQYF. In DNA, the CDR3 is TGTGCCAGCCTGGCTAGCGGGAGGATTGAGACCCAGTACTTC.

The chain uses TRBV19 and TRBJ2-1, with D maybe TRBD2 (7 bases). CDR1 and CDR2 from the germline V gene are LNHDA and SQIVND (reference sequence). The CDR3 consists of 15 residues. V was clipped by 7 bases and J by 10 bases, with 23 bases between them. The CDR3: CASTIAGARRKEQFF. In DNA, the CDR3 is TGTGCCAGTACCATTGCGGGGGCCCGGAGGAAAGAGCAGTTCTTC.

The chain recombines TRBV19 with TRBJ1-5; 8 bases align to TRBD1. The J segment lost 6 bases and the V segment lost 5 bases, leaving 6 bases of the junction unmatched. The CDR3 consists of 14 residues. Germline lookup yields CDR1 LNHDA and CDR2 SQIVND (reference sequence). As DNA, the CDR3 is TGTGCCAGTAGTGTCGGACAGGGTTTTCAGCCCCAGCATTTT. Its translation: CASSVGQGFQPQHF.

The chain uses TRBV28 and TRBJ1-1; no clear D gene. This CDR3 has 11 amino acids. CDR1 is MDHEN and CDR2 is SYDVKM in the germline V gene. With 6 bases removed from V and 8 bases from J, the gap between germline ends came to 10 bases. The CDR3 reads CASSFPSEAFF. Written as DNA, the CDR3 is TGTGCCAGCAGCTTCCCCTCCGAAGCTTTCTTT.

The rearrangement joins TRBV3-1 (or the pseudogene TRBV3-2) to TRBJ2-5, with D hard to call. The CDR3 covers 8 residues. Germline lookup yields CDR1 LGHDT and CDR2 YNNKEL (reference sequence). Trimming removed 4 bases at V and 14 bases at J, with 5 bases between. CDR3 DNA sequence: TGTGCCAGCAGCCCTACCTACTTC. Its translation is CASSPTYF.

The DNA for the CDR3 is TGTGCCAGCAGCCCCCCCTATGCGAACACCGGGGAGCTGTTTTTT. Translating gives CASSPPYANTGELFF. The rearrangement uses TRBV7-9 and TRBJ2-2; D is undetermined. The V gene's germline CDR1 is SEHNR and CDR2 FQNEAQ (reference sequence). Trimming removed 5 bases from V and 0 bases from J, with 10 bases in between. The length of the CDR3 is 15 residues.

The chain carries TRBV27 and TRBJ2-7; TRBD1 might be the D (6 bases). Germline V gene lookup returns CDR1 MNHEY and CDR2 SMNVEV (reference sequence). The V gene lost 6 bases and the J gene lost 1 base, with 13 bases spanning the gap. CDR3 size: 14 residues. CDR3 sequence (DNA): TGTGCCAGCAGCTTGGCAGGGGATTCCTACGAGCAGTACTTC. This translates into CASSLAGDSYEQYF.

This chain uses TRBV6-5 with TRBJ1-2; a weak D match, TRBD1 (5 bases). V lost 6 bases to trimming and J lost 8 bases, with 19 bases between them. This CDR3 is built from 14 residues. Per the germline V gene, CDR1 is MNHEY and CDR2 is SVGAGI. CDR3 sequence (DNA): TGTGCCAGCAGACGGGACCCTTCTTATCGGGGCTACACCTTC. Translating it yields CASRRDPSYRGYTF.

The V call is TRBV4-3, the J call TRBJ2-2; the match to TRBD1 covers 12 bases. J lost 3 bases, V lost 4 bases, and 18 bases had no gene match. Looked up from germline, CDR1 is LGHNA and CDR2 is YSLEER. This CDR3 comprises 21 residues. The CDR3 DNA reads TGCGCCAGCAGCCCTTACCGGGACAGGGGGCCTCTCTTCTCGGACACCGGGGAGCTGTTTTTT. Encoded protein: CASSPYRDRGPLFSDTGELFF.

CDR3 residues: CASSLWLAGGLAKNIQYF. The CDR3 nucleotides read TGTGCCAGCAGTTTATGGCTAGCGGGAGGATTAGCCAAAAACATTCAGTACTTC. V gene TRBV28 combines with J gene TRBJ2-4, with 11 nucleotides matching TRBD2. J gave up 0 bases and V 0 bases, and 4 bases lay outside the gene matches. The germline V gene encodes CDR1 MDHEN and CDR2 SYDVKM. The CDR3 contains 18 residues. Supplemented by reference TRBV28 and TRBJ2-4, the full variable domain reads DVKVTQSSRYLVKRTGEKVFLECVQDMDHENMFWYRQDPGLGLRLIYFSYDVKMKEKGDIPEGYSVSREKKERFSLILESASTNQTSMYLCASSLWLAGGLAKNIQYFGAGTRLSVL.

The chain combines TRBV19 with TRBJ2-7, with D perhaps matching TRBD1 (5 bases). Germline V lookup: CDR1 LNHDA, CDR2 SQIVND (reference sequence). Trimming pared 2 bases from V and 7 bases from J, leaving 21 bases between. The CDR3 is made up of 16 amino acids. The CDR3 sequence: CASSIKGLVPYEEQYF. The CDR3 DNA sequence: TGTGCCAGTAGTATAAAGGGGCTAGTCCCTTACGAGGAGCAGTACTTC.

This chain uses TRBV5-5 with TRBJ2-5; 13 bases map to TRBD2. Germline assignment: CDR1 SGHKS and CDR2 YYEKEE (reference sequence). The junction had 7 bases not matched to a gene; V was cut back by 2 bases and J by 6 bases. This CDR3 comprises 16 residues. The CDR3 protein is CASSLPGTSGIKTQYF. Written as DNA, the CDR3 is TGTGCCAGCAGCTTACCCGGGACTAGCGGGATAAAGACCCAGTACTTC.

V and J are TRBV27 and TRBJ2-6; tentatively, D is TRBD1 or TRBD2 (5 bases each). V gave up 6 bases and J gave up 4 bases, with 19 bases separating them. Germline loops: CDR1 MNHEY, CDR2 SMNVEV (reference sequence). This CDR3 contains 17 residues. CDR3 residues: CASRSGTASEGANVLTF. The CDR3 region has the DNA TGTGCCAGCAGGTCCGGGACGGCCTCAGAGGGGGCCAACGTCCTGACTTTC.